This T cell receptor beta chain emerged from a study of blood T cell repertoires in COVID-19 (dated by TCRdb to 2018 to 2021). Context from the whole study: Samples from collaborators originated in the United States, Italy and Spain and spanned both the acute and convalescent phases of COVID-19. Deeply sampled blood TCRbeta repertoires from subjects exposed to, actively infected with, or recovered from COVID-19 were included in the dataset. The samples were drawn from two sources: the first 160 participants of the ongoing ImmuneRACE study, and fewer than 1,500 subjects contributed by 6 global collaborators. Nearly every sample came with metadata listing a de-identified subject ID, COVID-19 status, age in years and sex. The material from the prospective study consisted of cDNA or gDNA derived from T cells, B-cell-depleted T cells, or PBMCs. A freely available public database, intended as a resource for researchers studying the immune response to SARS-CoV-2, is where the repertoires were released. HLA class I and class II types, where available, came from metadata supplied by the sample provider rather than from assay-based typing.

This clone was seen only a few times. It lacks a known antigen. No quality values exist for individual bases; no much larger clone is one base distant. The immunoSEQ Assay, a bias-controlled multiplex PCR, was used to amplify TCRbeta CDR3 regions from genomic DNA. As for the original processing: The number of nucleated cells in each sample was estimated by amplification of reference gene primers within the assay. Sequence reads were collapsed and filtered to measure the absolute abundance of every unique TCRbeta CDR3 rearrangement. For each sample, productive Simpson clonality was calculated as the square root of Simpson's diversity index over productive rearrangements. TCRdb mirrors the immuneACCESS table, restricted to in-frame sequences. Some clones are absent from its copies; in checked studies, under half trace to an unresolved V gene, and the reason for the others is unknown. V, J and clone size reflect that table, while D and trimming were determined from the DNA. The sample table holds about 190,000 clones, of which roughly 90% were seen once. The ten largest clonotypes hold 6.7% of the sample.

What the research found in general, with its limitations: How much clinical and demographic metadata was included differed by source and by participant, and the metadata was provided uncurated.

Whole blood was collected in K2EDTA tubes by collaborating institutions according to the institutions' own protocols. Collaborator samples were shipped for TCRbeta analysis as frozen whole blood, isolated PBMCs, or DNA extracted from either sample type. The CDR1 and CDR2 encoded by the germline V gene (reference sequence) are LNHNV and YYDKDF. V trim: 0 bases; J trim: 2 bases; unmatched bases: 5. The CDR3 has 17 amino acids, counting the end cysteine and phenylalanine. The DNA shown is the 51-base CDR3, in frame from base 1. Sample: peripheral blood. The sequence is built from TRBV15 and TRBJ2-1, with 9 bases aligning to TRBD2. This TCR was recovered from a middle-aged man with acute or convalescent COVID-19. In nucleotide form, the sequence is TGTGCCACCAGCAGAGACCTTAGCGGGGGCCCCTACAATGAGCAGTTCTTC. The resulting protein is CATSRDLSGGPYNEQFF.